The entry below describes one T cell receptor beta chain. As yet, its antigen is unknown. The data are from a study of cytomegalovirus exposure and HLA in healthy donors. Study findings and constraints: It emerged from a later analysis that several of the most significant clusters appeared to be linked to common viral pathogens. Analysis was carried out at a later point, and it linked a missense DCLRE1C variant to TCR beta V- and J-gene trimming. Accounts indicate the classifier identified cytomegalovirus status with strong specificity and sensitivity. Productive rates of about 87% or about 30% were seen for most TCR beta V segments in an earlier analysis.

The CDR3 covers 15 residues. Germline V lookup: CDR1 MRHNA, CDR2 SNTAGT. With V trimmed by 3 bases and J by 8 bases, 5 bases remained unmatched. PCR used 60 Vbeta primers and 13 Jbeta primers. Generated by immunoSEQ multiplex PCR, the TCRdb table keeps only in-frame clones and is missing some. In the table there are about 25,000 clones, about four fifths of which are singletons. The genes are TRBV6-4 and TRBJ2-1; 12 nucleotides line up with TRBD2. The TCR comes from a male donor in good health and CMV-seronegative. The sample comprised PBMCs. CDR3 protein: CASSDSTSGSYEQFF. CDR3 sequence (DNA): TGTGCCAGCAGTGATTCGACTAGCGGGAGTTATGAGCAGTTCTTC.